One and the same sample provided the 21 T cell receptor beta chains below, sequenced in a study of blood T cell repertoires in COVID-19. Method: immunoSEQ multiplex PCR; TCRdb's copy keeps in-frame clones and lacks some. This table holds about 250,000 clones, more than 85% found once. The sequenced sample was PBMCs or T cells enriched from blood (not recorded which). Source of these receptors: a man between 40 and 49 years old who had recovered from COVID-19.

This clone was recorded a few times. J is TRBJ2-2 and V is TRBV6-2 or TRBV6-3; no definite D call. Germline CDR1 is MNHEY and CDR2 is SVGEGT. The CDR3 covers 15 residues. The V and J ends lost 5 bases and 4 bases respectively, with 14 bases between them. CDR3 protein: CASSLVRRITGELFF. The CDR3 region has the DNA TGTGCCAGCAGTCTAGTTCGTAGGATCACCGGGGAGCTGTTTTTT.

The CDR3 DNA sequence: TGTGCCAGCAGCGAAGTCGGCTATGGCTACACCTTC. It translates to CASSEVGYGYTF. This chain uses TRBV5-6 with TRBJ1-2; D call uncertain. Germline V gene data show CDR1 as SGHDT and CDR2 as YYEEEE. CDR3 length equals 12 residues. V lost 4 bases and J lost 4, with 8 bases in between.

This rearrangement joins TRBV5-4 to TRBJ2-2, with D possibly matching TRBD2 (5 bases). Per germline, CDR1 SGHNT and CDR2 YYREEE (reference sequence). The CDR3 consists of 16 residues. Trimming took off 0 bases at V and 8 bases at J, with 17 bases between the two ends. The CDR3 protein is CASSLARGSPPGELFF. CDR3 nucleotide sequence: TGTGCCAGCAGCTTGGCCCGGGGTTCCCCTCCGGGGGAGCTGTTTTTT.

The chain employs TRBV11-2 and TRBJ1-5; a weak D match, TRBD1 (5 bases). The V end lost 2 bases, the J end lost 6 bases, and 11 bases lay between the germline ends. Looked up from germline, CDR1 is SGHAT and CDR2 is FQNNGV. The CDR3 runs to 14 residues. CDR3 sequence reads: CASSLRGSGQPQHF. DNA for the CDR3: TGTGCCAGCAGCTTAAGGGGATCTGGTCAGCCCCAGCATTTT.

This chain joins TRBV6-4 and TRBJ2-6; D perhaps matches TRBD1 (5 bases). Per the germline V gene, CDR1 is MRHNA and CDR2 is SNTAGT. The CDR3 loop spans 15 amino acids. Deletions cut 2 bases from V and 0 bases from J, with 5 bases between. As DNA, the CDR3 is TGTGCCAGCAGTGACGACAGCTCTGGGGCCAACGTCCTGACTTTC. This encodes CASSDDSSGANVLTF.

This chain uses TRBV11-2 with TRBJ1-3; 7 bases fit TRBD1. V gave up 5 bases and J gave up 2 bases; unmatched junction bases: 6. The CDR3 consists of 15 residues. Looked up from germline, CDR1 is SGHAT and CDR2 is FQNNGV. In DNA, the CDR3 is TGTGCCAGCAGCGCTACGACAGGGACTGGAAACACCATATATTTT. This encodes CASSATTGTGNTIYF.

The CDR3 is CASSLRWTSGRFNEQFF. In DNA form, the CDR3 reads TGTGCCAGCAGCTTAAGGTGGACTAGCGGGAGGTTCAATGAGCAGTTCTTC. The chain uses TRBV7-8 and TRBJ2-1; 14 nucleotides align to TRBD2. CDR3 length: 17 residues. V lost 2 bases, J lost 6 bases, and 6 bases stayed unmatched. Germline V CDR1 and CDR2: SGHVS, FQNEAQ.

The J gene is TRBJ1-1, the V gene TRBV11-3; 11 bases agree with TRBD1. CDR3 length: 15 amino acids. The germline V gene encodes CDR1 SGHNT and CDR2 YENEEA. Unmatched junction bases numbered 6, after V lost 5 bases and J lost 4 bases. The CDR3 sequence: CASSRPGTGGTEAFF. CDR3 DNA sequence: TGTGCCAGCAGCCGTCCCGGGACAGGGGGCACTGAAGCTTTCTTT. Using reference TRBV11-3 and TRBJ1-1 for the parts outside the CDR3, the full variable domain is EAGVVQSPRYKIIEKKQPVAFWCNPISGHNTLYWYLQNLGQGPELLIRYENEEAVDDSQLPKDRFSAERLKGVDSTLKIQPAELGDSAVYLCASSRPGTGGTEAFFGQGTRLTVV.

V gene TRBV4-1 combines with J gene TRBJ2-7; possibly TRBD2 for D (5 bases). The length of the CDR3 is 15 residues. The ends were cut back, 1 base at V and 2 bases at J, with 12 bases in the middle. CDR1 MGHRA and CDR2 YSYEKL come from the germline V gene. Here the CDR3 DNA reads TGCGCCAGCAGCCAAGGGAGTAGCGCGACCTACGAGCAGTACTTC. Its translation is CASSQGSSATYEQYF.

V usage is TRBV6-5 and J usage is TRBJ1-4; weak D call: TRBD1 (5 bases). Looked up from germline, CDR1 is MNHEY and CDR2 is SVGAGI. V was shortened by 6 bases and J by 8 bases, with 16 bases between the two germline ends. This CDR3 spans 14 amino acids. The CDR3 nucleotides read TGTGCCAGCAGGCCCTCAGGGAAGGACGAAAAACTGTTTTTT. Translation: CASRPSGKDEKLFF.

V usage is TRBV5-1 and J usage is TRBJ1-2; D might be TRBD1 (6 bases). The V end was cut by 4 bases, the J end by 3 bases, with 13 bases between. Germline V lookup: CDR1 SGHRS, CDR2 YFSETQ. The CDR3 totals 14 residues. CDR3 coding DNA: TGCGCCAGCAGCCGACAGGCCGAGGACTATGGCTACACCTTC. This encodes CASSRQAEDYGYTF. The whole variable domain, remainder taken from reference TRBV5-1 and TRBJ1-2, is KAGVTQTPRYLIKTRGQQVTLSCSPISGHRSVSWYQQTPGQGLQFLFEYFSETQRNKGNFPGRFSGRQFSNSRSEMNVSTLELGDSALYLCASSRQAEDYGYTFGSGTRLTVV.

The rearrangement uses TRBV5-4 and TRBJ1-3; D is unresolved. The CDR3 sequence is 15 residues long. Germline values: CDR1 SGHNT, CDR2 YYREEE (reference sequence). Deletions cut 5 bases from V and 1 base from J, with 13 bases between. CDR3 DNA: TGTGCCAGCAGTTTCCCAGGAACATCTGGAAACACCATATATTTT. Amino acid sequence: CASSFPGTSGNTIYF.

This clone was counted a few times. V and J are TRBV3-1 (or the pseudogene TRBV3-2) and TRBJ1-6; D is unclear. The V gene's germline CDR1 is LGHDT and CDR2 YNNKEL (reference sequence). This CDR3 has 16 amino acids. The V end was cut by 0 bases, the J end by 7 bases, with 13 bases between. CDR3 region: CASSQESKEPNSPLHF. The CDR3 DNA is TGTGCCAGCAGCCAAGAGTCGAAGGAGCCCAATTCACCCCTCCACTTT.

The J gene is TRBJ2-7, the V gene TRBV7-9; TRBD1 might be the D (5 bases). Trimming shortened V by 5 bases and J by 5 bases, and 7 bases separated the two germline ends. This CDR3 is built from 11 residues. CDR1 and CDR2 from the germline V gene are SEHNR and FQNEAQ (reference sequence). Written as DNA, the CDR3 is TGTGCCAGCAGCCAGGGCGACGAGCAGTACTTC. It specifies CASSQGDEQYF.

This chain uses TRBV11-3 with TRBJ2-7, with 9 bases fitting TRBD1. Trimming took 4 bases from V and 4 from J; bases not matched to a gene: 5. The CDR3 contains 14 residues. Germline-derived CDR1 and CDR2 are SGHNT and YENEEA. This chain's CDR3 is CASSSDRGFYEQYF. The CDR3 region has the DNA TGTGCCAGCAGCTCGGACAGGGGATTTTACGAGCAGTACTTC.

This chain connects TRBV12-3 or TRBV12-4 to TRBJ1-1; D may be TRBD1 (5 bases). The V end lost 6 bases, the J end lost 5 bases, and 13 bases lay between the germline ends. This CDR3 spans 13 amino acids. CDR3 DNA sequence: TGTGCCAGCAGAAGAAATCGGGGGACTGAAGCTTTCTTT. Residues: CASRRNRGTEAFF.

The chain is built from TRBV5-5 and TRBJ1-5, with D hard to call. The germline gives CDR1 SGHKS, CDR2 YYEKEE (reference sequence). Trimming stripped 4 bases from V and 0 bases from J, with 14 bases between. This CDR3 has 16 amino acids. The CDR3 reads CASSPGSPPSNQPQHF. The CDR3 nucleotides read TGTGCCAGCAGCCCCGGGAGTCCCCCTAGCAATCAGCCCCAGCATTTT.

This clone was seen only a few times. The V and J genes are TRBV7-9 and TRBJ2-7, with 11 bases identical to TRBD2. The junction had 3 bases not matched to a gene; V was cut back by 4 bases and J by 7 bases. Germline V gives CDR1 SEHNR, CDR2 FQNEAQ (reference sequence). The CDR3 runs 13 residues. The CDR3 loop reads CASSSLAGGEQYF. The CDR3 DNA is TGTGCCAGCAGCTCCCTAGCGGGAGGTGAGCAGTACTTC.

The sample holds a few counts of this clone. The rearrangement links TRBV2 to TRBJ1-6, with 9 bases fitting TRBD1. CDR1 is SNHLY and CDR2 is FYNNEI in the germline V gene. V shed 5 bases, J shed 9 bases, and the junction held 8 bases outside the gene matches. The CDR3 covers 15 residues. The CDR3 protein is CASSLTGTGPSPLHF. For the CDR3, the DNA is TGTGCCAGCAGTTTAACCGGGACAGGGCCTTCACCCCTCCACTTT.

The chain recombines TRBV5-6 with TRBJ2-1; TRBD1 might be the D (6 bases). The germline V gene has CDR1 SGHDT and CDR2 YYEEEE. The CDR3 totals 16 residues. V was pared by 1 base and J by 5 bases, with 16 bases between. For the CDR3, the DNA is TGTGCCAGCAGCTTGTACCTGGAGGACAGACACAATGAGCAGTTCTTC. It translates to CASSLYLEDRHNEQFF.

V is TRBV7-6 and J is TRBJ2-5, with 7 bases identical to TRBD1. The J segment lost 1 base and the V segment lost 7 bases, leaving 18 bases of the junction unmatched. Germline V gene lookup returns CDR1 SGHVS and CDR2 FNYEAQ. The CDR3 covers 18 residues. CDR3 nucleotide sequence: TGTGCCAGCACCCAGCTTCCGGGACAGAGGACCGGCCAAGAGACCCAGTACTTC. This encodes CASTQLPGQRTGQETQYF.